Below are 27 T cell receptor beta chains sequenced from a single sample in a study of CD8+CD57+ T cells in acquired aplastic anemia. By flow cytometry, patients selected for sequencing had shown an expansion of CD8+CD57+ cells. Template material for TCR beta VDJ and CDR3 profiling consisted of genomic DNA. TCRdb fed the reads into MiXCR, producing one record per CDR3 protein. The sample lists 200,000 to 250,000 distinct CDR3 sequences; more than 55% were seen once. Sequencing was carried out using sorted CD4+, CD8+, or CD8+CD57+ T cells (not recorded which) from PBMCs. The source is a human donor with aplastic anemia.

This chain connects TRBV7-9 to TRBJ2-7; D not resolved. CDR1 and CDR2 from the germline V gene are SEHNR and FQNEAQ (reference sequence). The CDR3 contains 12 residues. Trimming shortened V by 5 bases and J by 4 bases, and 9 bases separated the two germline ends. CDR3 sequence reads: CASSDHPYEQYF. The CDR3 DNA sequence: TGTGCCAGCAGCGATCATCCGTACGAGCAGTACTTC.

This chain links TRBV9 with TRBJ1-1; tentative D call: TRBD1 (5 bases). CDR1 is SGDLS, CDR2 YYNGEE, per germline. The CDR3 loop spans 16 amino acids. The V and J ends lost 2 bases and 4 bases respectively, with 18 bases between them. CDR3 loop: CASSVMQGGGSTEAFF. In nucleotides, the CDR3 is TGTGCCAGCAGCGTCATGCAGGGTGGGGGAAGCACTGAAGCTTTCTTT.

This clonotype was counted between two and nine times. The V call is TRBV24-1, the J call TRBJ1-2; no clear D. The length of the CDR3 is 13 residues. Trimming cost V 4 bases and J 8 bases, with 13 bases left between them. Germline-derived CDR1 and CDR2 are KGHDR and SFDVKD. In DNA form, the CDR3 reads TGTGCCACCAGTGACGCATACACTGGCGGCTACACCTTC. This translates into CATSDAYTGGYTF.

This sequence joins TRBV12-3 or TRBV12-4 and TRBJ1-1; D gene unclear. V lost 10 bases and J 3 bases, leaving 12 bases between the germline ends. The CDR3 runs 12 residues. In nucleotides, the CDR3 is TGTGCCACACACCGGAAGTACACTGAAGCTTTCTTT. This gives the protein CATHRKYTEAFF.

The table lists this clonotype with many counts. The V call is TRBV6-5, the J call TRBJ1-1, with 10 bases matching TRBD1. Germline CDR1 is MNHEY and CDR2 is SVGAGI. This CDR3 is built from 15 residues. The V segment lost 9 bases and the J segment 2 bases; nucleotides outside the gene matches: 9. CDR3 amino acids: CASVGTGAQNTEAFF. CDR3 in DNA: TGTGCCAGTGTGGGGACAGGGGCCCAAAACACTGAAGCTTTCTTT.

There are a few counts of this clonotype. Here the CDR3 reads CSASDRGGNSPLHF. The CDR3 nucleotides are TGCAGTGCTAGTGACAGGGGGGGCAATTCACCCCTCCACTTT. The chain is built from TRBV20-1 and TRBJ1-6; 9 nucleotides match TRBD1. CDR1 is DFQATT, CDR2 SNEGSKA, per germline (reference sequence). This CDR3 spans 14 amino acids. The V gene end was trimmed by 3 bases and the J gene end by 7 bases; junction bases not matched to a gene: 4.

The chain uses TRBV7-9 and TRBJ2-5; D might be TRBD2 (5 bases). Germline V gene data show CDR1 as SEHNR and CDR2 as FQNEAQ (reference sequence). The ends were cut back, 1 base at V and 10 bases at J, with 10 bases in the middle. This CDR3 comprises 12 residues. CDR3 bases: TGTGCCAGCAGCTTAGTAGGACTTGACCAGTACTTC. This codes for CASSLVGLDQYF.

The CDR3 bases are TGTGCCAGCAGCTCACACGACGGGGAGCTGTTTTTT. This sequence encodes CASSSHDGELFF. The rearrangement links TRBV7-9 to TRBJ2-2, with D unresolved. The CDR3 spans 12 residues. Germline CDR1 and CDR2: SEHNR and FQNEAQ (reference sequence). Trimming cost V 4 bases and J 7 bases, with 7 bases left between them.

The table lists this clonotype with many counts. The V and J genes are TRBV2 and TRBJ1-4, with D uncertain. The length of the CDR3 is 15 residues. The germline V gene encodes CDR1 SNHLY and CDR2 FYNNEI. V was pared by 0 bases and J by 7 bases, with 12 bases between. The CDR3 nucleotides are TGTGCCAGCAGTGAAGCTGTTGGCACCTCTGAAAAACTGTTTTTT. Protein sequence: CASSEAVGTSEKLFF.

Ten or more counts support this clonotype. This sequence joins TRBV4-1 and TRBJ2-1; no reliable D call. Trimming removed 2 bases at V and 5 bases at J, with 10 bases between. Germline V gives CDR1 MGHRA, CDR2 YSYEKL. This CDR3 has 14 residues. CDR3 protein: CASSQPGRNNEQFF. CDR3 sequence (DNA): TGCGCCAGCAGCCAACCGGGCCGGAACAATGAGCAGTTCTTC.

The V call is TRBV7-3, the J call TRBJ2-3, with a weak D call TRBD2 (7 bases). Trimming left V 2 bases short and J 0 bases short, with 12 bases between. The CDR3 loop spans 16 amino acids. Germline values: CDR1 SGHTA, CDR2 FQGTGA. CDR3 nucleotides: TGTGCCAGCAGCTTAGGGGGGGGCGTTAGCACAGATACGCAGTATTTT. Translating gives CASSLGGGVSTDTQYF.

V gene TRBV12-3 or TRBV12-4 combines with J gene TRBJ2-2; 9 bases are a match to TRBD2. V lost 4 bases to trimming and J lost 5 bases; unmatched junction nucleotides: 5. The CDR3 extends over 15 amino acids. In DNA, the CDR3 is TGTGCCAGCAGTTACGGCGGGGGGGTGACCGGGGAGCTGTTTTTT. Translating gives CASSYGGGVTGELFF.

The chain uses TRBV5-1 and TRBJ1-1; 7 positions agree with TRBD1. CDR3 length: 12 amino acids. Germline V gene lookup returns CDR1 SGHRS and CDR2 YFSETQ. With V trimmed by 4 bases and J by 8 bases, 5 bases remained unmatched. The CDR3 region has the DNA TGCGCCAGCAGCAACCGGGACAGCGAAGCTTTCTTT. Encoded protein: CASSNRDSEAFF.

The CDR3 sequence: CANTGKGHGYTF. CDR3 sequence (DNA): TGCGCCAACACTGGGAAGGGGCATGGCTACACCTTC. This rearrangement joins TRBV10-1 to TRBJ1-2; D is possibly TRBD1 (5 bases). The germline V and J ends were trimmed by 10 bases and 6 bases, with 15 bases remaining between them. The CDR3 has 12 amino acids. Germline lookup yields CDR1 WNHNN and CDR2 SYGVQD (reference sequence).

This clonotype turned up a few times. This rearrangement joins TRBV6-1 to TRBJ2-7; D not resolved. The V gene lost 5 bases and the J gene lost 5 bases, with 13 bases spanning the gap. From germline, CDR1 is MNHNS and CDR2 SASEGT. The CDR3 has 13 amino acids. The CDR3 sequence: CASSQLVRDEQYF. CDR3 coding DNA: TGTGCCAGCAGTCAGCTGGTACGGGACGAGCAGTACTTC.

The genes are TRBV19 and TRBJ2-3, with D maybe TRBD1 (5 bases). This CDR3 has 15 amino acids. Germline V gives CDR1 LNHDA, CDR2 SQIVND (reference sequence). V was pared by 3 bases and J by 2 bases, with 12 bases between. The CDR3 coding sequence is TGTGCCAGTAGTATGTACCCCAGGGACACAGATACGCAGTATTTT. Translation: CASSMYPRDTDTQYF.

This clonotype was seen a single time. The chain recombines TRBV25-1 with TRBJ1-3; D unclear. Per the germline V gene, CDR1 is MGHDK and CDR2 is SYGVNS. V was trimmed by 1 base and J by 0 bases, leaving 7 bases between them. This CDR3 spans 15 amino acids. Here the CDR3 reads CASSEFGSSGNTIYF. The CDR3 region has the DNA TGTGCCAGCAGTGAATTTGGAAGCTCTGGAAACACCATATATTTT.

Comments on this clonotype: A read error may account for a junction end that differs from germline. Here the CDR3 reads CASSLAPSPLHF. In DNA form, the CDR3 reads TGTGCCAGCAGCTTAGCCCCCTCACCCCTCCACTTT. The chain has TRBV15 and TRBJ1-6, with unresolved D. CDR3 size: 12 residues. Germline V gives CDR1 LNHNV, CDR2 YYDKDF (reference sequence).

This clonotype is a singleton in its sample. The chain links TRBV19 to TRBJ1-5, with 9 bases lining up with TRBD1. Losses at the gene ends were 9 bases for V and 4 bases for J; bases not matched to a gene: 10. The length of the CDR3 is 15 residues. CDR1 and CDR2 from the germline V gene are LNHDA and SQIVND (reference sequence). For the CDR3, the DNA is TGTGCCAGCCTCCCCGGGACAGGGACTAATCAGCCCCAGCATTTT. This sequence encodes CASLPGTGTNQPQHF.

This clonotype appeared a few times. The CDR3 loop is CSVSTVNTEAFF. The CDR3 bases are TGCAGCGTCTCGACGGTGAACACTGAAGCTTTCTTT. This rearrangement joins TRBV29-1 to TRBJ1-1; no reliable D call. Germline CDR1 and CDR2: SQVTM and ANQGSEA. The length of the CDR3 is 12 residues. The germline V and J ends were trimmed by 6 bases and 0 bases, with 8 bases remaining between them.

The chain links TRBV9 to TRBJ2-7; possibly TRBD2 for D (6 bases). Trimming removed 0 bases from V and 0 bases from J, with 10 bases in between. CDR3 size: 15 residues. CDR1 is SGDLS, CDR2 YYNGEE, per germline. The CDR3, as DNA: TGTGCCAGCAGCGTAGGGCCGGGAGCCTCCTACGAGCAGTACTTC. Translation gives CASSVGPGASYEQYF.

The table lists this clonotype with a few counts. V gene TRBV19 combines with J gene TRBJ1-6; D gene ambiguous. Germline lookup yields CDR1 LNHDA and CDR2 SQIVND (reference sequence). Trimming took 3 bases from V and 10 from J, leaving 7 bases between them. This CDR3 is 12 amino acids long. The CDR3 loop is CASSIGGSPLHF. The CDR3 nucleotides are TGTGCCAGTAGTATTGGAGGCTCACCCCTCCACTTT.

The chain uses TRBV4-1 and TRBJ2-1; TRBD2 matches 9 bases. V trimming: 1 base; J trimming: 9 bases; junction bases outside the gene matches: 10. CDR1 is MGHRA, CDR2 YSYEKL, per germline. This CDR3 has 16 amino acids. CDR3 bases: TGCGCCAGCAGCCAAGTAGGAGGACTAGCGAGGGGTGAGCAGTTCTTC. Protein sequence: CASSQVGGLARGEQFF.

The rearrangement joins TRBV20-1 to TRBJ2-1; 11 positions match TRBD1. Germline trimming cut 2 bases from V and 7 bases from J; bases unmatched to any gene: 4. The CDR3 is 14 residues long. Germline assignment: CDR1 DFQATT and CDR2 SNEGSKA (reference sequence). CDR3 coding DNA: TGCAGTGCTAGAACGGGACAGGGGGGGAATGAGCAGTTCTTC. Amino acid sequence: CSARTGQGGNEQFF.

There are a few counts of this clonotype. The junction shows a germline mismatch at one end, possibly a read error. The V gene is TRBV10-3, the J gene TRBJ2-5; 7 bases match TRBD1. The CDR3 loop spans 13 amino acids. Looked up from germline, CDR1 is ENHRY and CDR2 is SYGVKD. Here the CDR3 reads CASSRTGQETQYF. The CDR3 DNA reads as TGTGCCAGCAGTCGGACAGGCCAAGAGACCCAGTACTTC.

This clonotype has only a few counts. This chain connects TRBV14 to TRBJ1-2; no firm D call. Deletions cut 3 bases from V and 7 bases from J, with 12 bases between. Looked up from germline, CDR1 is SGHDN and CDR2 is FVKESK. The CDR3 totals 13 residues. In nucleotides, the CDR3 is TGTGCCAGCAGCCAGTACGTCGTGGGTGGCTACACCTTC. It is translated as CASSQYVVGGYTF.

As DNA, the CDR3 is TGTGCCAGCAGCCCCACCAGGAGCTCGAATGAGCAGTTCTTC. Amino acids: CASSPTRSSNEQFF. This chain joins TRBV7-3 and TRBJ2-1; D remains unclear. The ends were cut back, 5 bases at V and 7 bases at J, with 15 bases in the middle. Germline V CDR1 and CDR2: SGHTA, FQGTGA. CDR3 length equals 14 residues. Based on the CDR3 plus reference TRBV7-3 and TRBJ2-1, the full variable domain is GAGVSQTPSNKVTEKGKYVELRCDPISGHTALYWYRQSLGQGPEFLIYFQGTGAADDSGLPNDRFFAVRPEGSVSTLKIQRTERGDSAVYLCASSPTRSSNEQFFGPGTRLTVL.